This TCR beta chain was captured in a study of blood T cell repertoires in COVID-19. The wider study: T cells, B-cell-depleted T cells, or PBMCs provided the cDNA or gDNA that served as material.

Original methodology: Reference gene primer amplification yielded estimated nucleated cell counts. Sequencing was performed with immunoSEQ multiplex PCR; in TCRdb, only in-frame clones are kept and a portion is missing. D and trimming were read from the DNA, whereas the V and J calls and clone size are those reported in that table. The sample lists about 60,000 clones, roughly 90% occurring once. The CDR3 is 19 residues long. Germline V CDR1 and CDR2: MNHEY, SMNVEV (reference sequence). Trimming stripped 2 bases from V and 1 base from J, with 21 bases between. The chain joins TRBV27 to TRBJ2-1, with D possibly being TRBD1 (6 bases). The sample taken for sequencing was peripheral blood. The clonotype was recovered from a man between 50 and 59 years old with active COVID-19. The CDR3 nucleotides read TGTGCCAGCAGTTTACGTCGGCAGGGGTTTAGGGGGTCCTACAATGAGCAGTTCTTC. This sequence encodes CASSLRRQGFRGSYNEQFF.